Below, 5 T cell receptor beta chains from the same sample are listed, as sequenced in a study of blood T cell repertoires in COVID-19 (dated by TCRdb to the early 2020s). Library prep was done by the immunoSEQ multiplex PCR assay. In TCRdb, the immuneACCESS table is reduced to in-frame sequences with V and J assigned. These tables do not hold every clone; where another copy was compared, an unresolved V gene accounts for under half, and the others remain unexplained. The sample contains 35,000 to 45,000 clones, around 90% of them found a single time. Approximately 3% of the sample is in the top ten clones. The sample consisted of peripheral blood. The receptors were sampled from a man aged 50 or older with active COVID-19.

The chain employs TRBV4-1 and TRBJ2-7; tentatively, D is TRBD2 (7 bases). CDR1 MGHRA and CDR2 YSYEKL come from the germline V gene. This CDR3 contains 15 residues. V lost 0 bases, J lost 7 bases, and 16 bases lay in between. The CDR3 nucleotides read TGCGCCAGCAGCCAAGAAGCCGCGGGGGCGCGGGAGCAGTACTTC. Translating it yields CASSQEAAGAREQYF.

The chain has TRBV7-2 and TRBJ2-3; TRBD2 matches at 8 bases. Germline V gene sequence: CDR1 SGHTA, CDR2 FQGNSA. Trimming cost V 3 bases and J 3 bases; bases outside gene matches: 5. The CDR3 has 15 amino acids. The CDR3 bases are TGTGCCAGCAGCTTCGCGGGACTAGAGACAGATACGCAGTATTTT. Translation gives CASSFAGLETDTQYF.

CDR3: CASSLGRQGLTRVRSGNTIYF. DNA of the CDR3: TGCGCCAGCAGCTTGGGACGACAGGGATTAACCCGAGTCCGCTCTGGAAACACCATATATTTT. The chain employs TRBV5-1 and TRBJ1-3; 7 bases line up with TRBD1. Germline CDR1 and CDR2: SGHRS and YFSETQ. There are 21 residues in the CDR3. With V trimmed by 0 bases and J by 0 bases, 18 bases remained unmatched.

Written as DNA, the CDR3 is TGCGCCAGCAGCTTGGGGGGCCCGAACACTGAAGCTTTCTTT. This gives the protein CASSLGGPNTEAFF. This rearrangement joins TRBV5-1 to TRBJ1-1; D may be TRBD1 (5 bases). The V gene's germline CDR1 is SGHRS and CDR2 YFSETQ. This CDR3 region has 14 residues. V was clipped by 0 bases and J by 1 base, with 7 bases between them.

The chain recombines TRBV20-1 with TRBJ1-2, with D perhaps matching TRBD1 (6 bases). Germline loops: CDR1 DFQATT, CDR2 SNEGSKA (reference sequence). Trimming pared 3 bases from V and 8 bases from J, leaving 13 bases between. The CDR3 totals 12 residues. CDR3: CSASRGGDGYTF. CDR3 coding DNA: TGCAGTGCTAGTAGGGGGGGGGACGGCTACACCTTC.